Below, one T cell receptor beta chain is given with its context. Its target is unknown. The sample is drawn from a study of immune cell composition in non-small cell lung cancer. Across the study: Lung adenocarcinoma or squamous carcinoma made up most tumours.

Data came from immunoSEQ multiplex PCR; TCRdb stores just in-frame clones and leaves some out. Found here are around 2,000 clones, 81% of them singletons; the top ten hold approximately 9.6%. The CDR3 extends over 14 amino acids. Per germline, CDR1 SGHNT and CDR2 YYREEE (reference sequence). The V gene end was trimmed by 3 bases and the J gene end by 6 bases; junction bases not matched to a gene: 4. Regarding the study as a whole: Tumour-associated clones >0.5% occurred in approximately 32% of adenocarcinomas, over 60% of squamous. In adenocarcinoma, maximal tumour-associated clone frequency tracked TIL tumour reactivity.

The sequencing input was lung tumor tissue. This receptor was obtained from a human donor with non-small cell lung cancer. The chain has TRBV5-4 and TRBJ2-2, with TRBD1 matching 8 bases. CDR3 sequence reads: CASSSTGEAGELFF. Written as DNA, the CDR3 is TGTGCCAGCAGCTCGACAGGGGAGGCCGGGGAGCTGTTTTTT.